This T cell receptor (beta chain) originates from a study of response to subunit inactivated influenza vaccine. Study observations and caveats: Few additional T cells are recruited per seasonal influenza vaccination, authors suggested.

About this clonotype: Its antigen is currently unknown.

The CDR3 loop spans 20 amino acids. CDR1 and CDR2 from the germline V gene are MDHEN and SYDVKM. J lost 3 bases, V lost 3 bases, and 16 bases had no gene match. TCRdb redid the calling of the RT-PCR reads with MiXCR, one entry per CDR3 protein. The sample yields roughly 710,000 distinct CDR3 sequences, around 15% seen once. The receptor comes from a man aged 50-60 years who received an inactivated influenza vaccine. The V gene is TRBV28, the J gene TRBJ2-3; TRBD2 aligns across 12 bases. This material consisted of PBMCs from blood, taken roughly 15 days before vaccination. As DNA, the CDR3 is TGTGCCAGCAGTTTCCCCCGAAGGACTAGCGGGACTGGGAGTACAGATACGCAGTATTTT. Its protein product is CASSFPRRTSGTGSTDTQYF.